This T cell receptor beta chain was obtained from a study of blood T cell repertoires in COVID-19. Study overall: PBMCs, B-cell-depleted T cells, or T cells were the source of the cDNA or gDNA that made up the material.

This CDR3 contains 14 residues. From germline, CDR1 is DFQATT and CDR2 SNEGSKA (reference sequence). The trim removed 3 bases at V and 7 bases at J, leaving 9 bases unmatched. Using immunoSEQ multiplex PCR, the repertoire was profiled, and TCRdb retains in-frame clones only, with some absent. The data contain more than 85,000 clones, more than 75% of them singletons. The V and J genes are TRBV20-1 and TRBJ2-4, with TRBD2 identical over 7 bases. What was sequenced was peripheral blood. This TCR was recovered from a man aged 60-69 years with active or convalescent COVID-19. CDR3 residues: CSASWDRRGNIQYF. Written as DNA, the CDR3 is TGCAGTGCTAGTTGGGACCGGCGGGGGAACATTCAGTACTTC.